One sample yielded the 27 T cell receptor beta chains listed below, sequenced in a study of blood T cell repertoires in COVID-19. Sequencing used immunoSEQ multiplex PCR; TCRdb keeps in-frame clones, though not all of them. The sample lists 360,000 or so clones, roughly 87% seen once, with about 2.7% in the top ten. Sequenced input: PBMCs or T cells enriched from blood (not recorded which). These receptors all come from a woman aged 25-40 years who had recovered from COVID-19.

The chain has TRBV10-2 and TRBJ1-1; the D gene is possibly TRBD1 (5 bases). CDR1 is WSHSY, CDR2 SAAADI, per germline. The CDR3 covers 12 residues. Trimming took 8 bases from V and 10 from J, leaving 17 bases between them. In nucleotides, the CDR3 is TGCGCCAGCCGGGGAGGCAGAGGGGTAGCTTTCTTT. Its protein product is CASRGGRGVAFF.

The rearrangement links TRBV27 to TRBJ2-7, with 15 bases fitting TRBD2. Per germline, CDR1 MNHEY and CDR2 SMNVEV (reference sequence). Trimming took 2 bases from V and 1 from J; bases not matched to a gene: 12. CDR3 length equals 20 residues. The CDR3 coding sequence is TGTGCCAGCAGTTTACTTTTTACGGGACTAGCGGGAGGTCGGTCCTACGAGCAGTACTTC. Its translation: CASSLLFTGLAGGRSYEQYF.

This chain links TRBV2 with TRBJ1-3; a possible D gene is TRBD1 (5 bases). Between the trimmed V and J ends, which lost 8 bases and 0 bases, there was a span of 11 bases. Germline-derived CDR1 and CDR2 are SNHLY and FYNNEI. This CDR3 has 14 amino acids. CDR3 in DNA: TGTGCCAGCGAACAGGAGAGCTCTGGAAACACCATATATTTT. Protein sequence: CASEQESSGNTIYF.

This rearrangement joins TRBV29-1 to TRBJ1-2; TRBD1 matches at 9 bases. CDR1 and CDR2 from the germline V gene are SQVTM and ANQGSEA. Unmatched junction bases numbered 14, after V lost 4 bases and J lost 8 bases. This CDR3 region has 15 residues. The CDR3 DNA reads as TGCAGCGTTGGGCCGGACAGGGGCTCCCTTGGGGGCTACACCTTC. Residues: CSVGPDRGSLGGYTF.

The rearrangement joins TRBV12-3 or TRBV12-4 to TRBJ1-3, with unresolved D. V shed 4 bases and J shed 15 bases, with 16 bases lying between them. The length of the CDR3 is 12 residues. The CDR3: CASSSDKAVPYF. CDR3 DNA: TGTGCCAGCAGTTCCGACAAGGCCGTCCCATATTTT.

The chain links TRBV25-1 to TRBJ1-2; D is unclear. The germline V gene encodes CDR1 MGHDK and CDR2 SYGVNS. Trimming took off 5 bases at V and 0 bases at J, with 7 bases between the two ends. The CDR3 runs to 13 residues. Here the CDR3 reads CASSHTTNYGYTF. In DNA, the CDR3 is TGTGCCAGCAGTCACACCACTAACTATGGCTACACCTTC.

This clone was seen only a few times. The CDR3 DNA sequence: TGTGCCAGCAGTTTTCTCGGCGCGGGAGGGGTCCACGAGCAGTACTTC. Translated, it gives CASSFLGAGGVHEQYF. The genes are TRBV27 and TRBJ2-7, with 9 bases fitting TRBD2. With V trimmed by 3 bases and J by 5 bases, 11 bases remained unmatched. The germline V gene has CDR1 MNHEY and CDR2 SMNVEV (reference sequence). The CDR3 has 16 amino acids.

This sequence joins TRBV4-1 and TRBJ2-3, with TRBD2 matching 12 bases. The CDR3 runs to 17 residues. V trimming: 1 base; J trimming: 5 bases; junction bases outside the gene matches: 7. Germline loops: CDR1 MGHRA, CDR2 YSYEKL. The CDR3 DNA follows: TGCGCCAGCAGCCAAGCCCCTAGCGGGGGGGCAGGAGATACGCAGTATTTT. Protein product: CASSQAPSGGAGDTQYF.

V and J are TRBV10-3 and TRBJ1-2, with 10 bases lining up with TRBD1. The V and J ends lost 7 bases and 7 bases, in that order; junction bases with no gene match: 9. Germline lookup yields CDR1 ENHRY and CDR2 SYGVKD. This CDR3 comprises 14 residues. The CDR3: CAITEGQGMRGYTF. In nucleotides, the CDR3 is TGTGCCATCACGGAGGGACAGGGGATGCGTGGCTACACCTTC.

The chain uses TRBV5-6 and TRBJ2-1; 14 nucleotides agree with TRBD2. From germline, CDR1 is SGHDT and CDR2 YYEEEE. With V trimmed by 1 base and J by 7 bases, 7 bases remained unmatched. The CDR3 extends over 17 amino acids. The CDR3 spells CASSLPGTSGGRNEQFF. The CDR3 nucleotides read TGTGCCAGCAGCTTGCCCGGGACTAGCGGGGGCCGGAATGAGCAGTTCTTC.

This clone has more than one count but fewer than ten. The V call is TRBV20-1, the J call TRBJ1-2, with 7 bases fitting TRBD1. The V and J ends lost 7 bases and 8 bases, in that order; junction bases with no gene match: 1. There are 9 residues in the CDR3. The V gene's germline CDR1 is DFQATT and CDR2 SNEGSKA (reference sequence). CDR3 in amino acids: CSVGQGYTF. As DNA, the CDR3 is TGCAGTGTGGGACAGGGCTACACCTTC.

The chain uses TRBV14 and TRBJ2-1; D unresolved. Germline values: CDR1 SGHDN, CDR2 FVKESK. Trimming left V 6 bases short and J 5 bases short, with 8 bases between. The length of the CDR3 is 12 residues. The CDR3 DNA is TGTGCCAGCAGTGTGTTTAACAATGAGCAGTTCTTC. Its protein product is CASSVFNNEQFF.

The J gene is TRBJ1-3, the V gene TRBV5-6, with D maybe TRBD1 (5 bases). The V end lost 0 bases, the J end lost 5 bases, and 9 bases lay between the germline ends. The CDR3 is 14 amino acids. The V gene's germline CDR1 is SGHDT and CDR2 YYEEEE. The CDR3: CASSLGRGRNTIYF. Written as DNA, the CDR3 is TGTGCCAGCAGCTTGGGAAGGGGCAGAAACACCATATATTTT.

The V call is TRBV27, the J call TRBJ2-7, with 9 bases identical to TRBD2. V was pared by 4 bases and J by 4 bases, with 5 bases of the junction left unmatched. Per the germline V gene, CDR1 is MNHEY and CDR2 is SMNVEV (reference sequence). The CDR3 spans 14 residues. The CDR3 region is CASSSLAGLYEQYF. In DNA form, the CDR3 reads TGTGCCAGCAGTTCGCTAGCGGGGCTATACGAGCAGTACTTC.

The chain links TRBV9 to TRBJ1-2; TRBD1 aligns across 7 bases. This CDR3 has 15 amino acids. Per the germline V gene, CDR1 is SGDLS and CDR2 is YYNGEE. Trimming cost V 4 bases and J 5 bases; bases outside gene matches: 11. Here the CDR3 reads CASSPTGVRGYGYTF. The CDR3 nucleotides read TGTGCCAGCAGCCCGACGGGGGTCAGGGGGTATGGCTACACCTTC.

This rearrangement joins TRBV18 to TRBJ2-5; possibly TRBD1 for D (5 bases). The CDR3 is 13 residues long. Germline V gives CDR1 KGHSH, CDR2 LQKENI. V was clipped by 4 bases and J by 2 bases, with 8 bases between them. DNA for the CDR3: TGTGCCAGCTCACGAGACAGACAAGAGACCCAGTACTTC. Translating it yields CASSRDRQETQYF.

This chain joins TRBV2 and TRBJ2-3; TRBD1 matches at 7 bases. V shed 6 bases and J 5 bases; nucleotides not matched to a gene: 14. This CDR3 has 16 amino acids. Per the germline V gene, CDR1 is SNHLY and CDR2 is FYNNEI. Here the CDR3 reads CASSPRVGTVEDTQYF. CDR3 bases: TGTGCCAGCAGCCCTCGGGTGGGGACAGTGGAAGATACGCAGTATTTT.

The genes are TRBV29-1 and TRBJ2-7; 12 bases align to TRBD2. This CDR3 has 14 residues. The junction had 5 bases not matched to a gene; V was cut back by 4 bases and J by 4 bases. Germline assignment: CDR1 SQVTM and CDR2 ANQGSEA. CDR3 bases: TGCAGCGTTGGGACTAGCGGGACCCCATACGAGCAGTACTTC. This translates into CSVGTSGTPYEQYF.

V gene TRBV6-5 combines with J gene TRBJ2-7; 8 nucleotides agree with TRBD2. Germline trimming cut 0 bases from V and 6 bases from J; bases unmatched to any gene: 7. Germline loops: CDR1 MNHEY, CDR2 SVGAGI. There are 15 residues in the CDR3. Here the CDR3 DNA reads TGTGCCAGCAGTTACTCGGCGGGAGGAGGGGCCGAGCAGTACTTC. Encoded protein: CASSYSAGGGAEQYF.

This chain links TRBV7-2 with TRBJ2-7, with TRBD2 matching over 8 bases. V gave up 1 base and J gave up 1 base; unmatched junction bases: 3. The V gene's germline CDR1 is SGHTA and CDR2 FQGNSA. CDR3 size: 15 residues. The CDR3 DNA sequence: TGTGCCAGCAGCTTAGACAGCGGGGGATCCTACGAGCAGTACTTC. Its translation: CASSLDSGGSYEQYF.

The rearrangement joins TRBV10-2 to TRBJ1-4; TRBD1 agrees at 8 bases. This CDR3 is 15 amino acids long. Germline CDR1 is WSHSY and CDR2 is SAAADI. V shed 4 bases and J 6 bases; nucleotides not matched to a gene: 7. CDR3 in amino acids: CASSAAGGTYEKLFF. CDR3 DNA sequence: TGCGCCAGCAGTGCAGCAGGGGGCACGTATGAAAAACTGTTTTTT.

This chain links TRBV27 with TRBJ1-4; 8 bases are shared with TRBD1. After removal of 3 bases from V and 5 bases from J, the junction contained 5 bases not matched to a gene. The CDR3 spans 15 residues. Germline lookup yields CDR1 MNHEY and CDR2 SMNVEV (reference sequence). CDR3 DNA: TGTGCCAGCAGTTTCAACAGGGGGGCAAATGAAAAACTGTTTTTT. Translating it yields CASSFNRGANEKLFF.

This clone was counted once. V gene TRBV5-1 combines with J gene TRBJ2-1; D is unclear. V was cut by 4 bases and J by 4 bases, with 6 bases left in between. Germline CDR1 SGHRS, CDR2 YFSETQ. The CDR3 extends over 12 amino acids. The CDR3 region has the DNA TGCGCCAGCAGCCCGACATACAATGAGCAGTTCTTC. Its protein product is CASSPTYNEQFF.

This clone was recorded only once. The chain links TRBV3-1 (or the pseudogene TRBV3-2) to TRBJ2-7; maybe TRBD2 (5 bases). The CDR3 runs to 16 residues. CDR1 and CDR2 (germline): LGHDT, YNNKEL (reference sequence). V lost 5 bases to trimming and J lost 4 bases, with 21 bases between them. For the CDR3, the DNA is TGTGCCAGCAGCGGCCACCCAGCGGATCCAGCTTACGAGCAGTACTTC. Translating it yields CASSGHPADPAYEQYF.

The chain recombines TRBV7-9 with TRBJ2-5, with TRBD2 matching 13 bases. The V segment lost 3 bases and the J segment 5 bases; nucleotides outside the gene matches: 6. Germline CDR1 reads SEHNR; CDR2 reads FQNEAQ (reference sequence). The CDR3 runs 16 residues. DNA for the CDR3: TGTGCCAGCAGCTTTGGACTAGCGGGGGCCCGCGAGACCCAGTACTTC. Translating gives CASSFGLAGARETQYF. Using reference TRBV7-9 and TRBJ2-5 for the parts outside the CDR3, the full variable domain is DTGVSQNPRHKITKRGQNVTFRCDPISEHNRLYWYRQTLGQGPEFLTYFQNEAQLEKSRLLSDRFSAERPKGSFSTLEIQRTEQGDSAMYLCASSFGLAGARETQYFGPGTRLLVL.

The DNA for the CDR3 is TGTGCCAGCAGTGGGGGGAGGAGCTCCTACGAGCAGTACTTC. Residues: CASSGGRSSYEQYF. The rearrangement joins TRBV2 to TRBJ2-7; a weak D match, TRBD2 (6 bases). V was shortened by 4 bases and J by 0 bases, with 10 bases between the two germline ends. Germline loops: CDR1 SNHLY, CDR2 FYNNEI. CDR3 length: 14 residues. The variable domain in full, with the rest retrieved from reference TRBV2 and TRBJ2-7, is EPEVTQTPSHQVTQMGQEVILRCVPISNHLYFYWYRQILGQKVEFLVSFYNNEISEKSEIFDDQFSVERPDGSNFTLKIRSTKLEDSAMYFCASSGGRSSYEQYFGPGTRLTVT.

This chain joins TRBV4-1 and TRBJ2-7; no firm D call. CDR3 length equals 15 residues. In germline, CDR1 is MGHRA, CDR2 YSYEKL. V was shortened by 0 bases and J by 0 bases, with 9 bases between the two germline ends. DNA for the CDR3: TGCGCCAGCAGCCAAGATGAAACTTACTCCTACGAGCAGTACTTC. It codes for CASSQDETYSYEQYF.